The sequence of this T cell receptor (beta chain) was determined in a study of shared clonotypes between healthy human individuals. Study background: Plates per donor: three CD4 naive, three CD4 memory, two CD8 naive, one CD8 memory. Study observations and caveats: Several donors held approximately 4.5% of naive CD4 clonotypes in common. Generation probabilities of non-shared clonotypes were lower (relative to those shared by all four donors).

This clone was counted a few times. What it recognizes is unknown. Between the trimmed V and J ends, which lost 8 bases and 3 bases, there was a span of 14 bases. Germline lookup yields CDR1 SEHNR and CDR2 FQNEAQ (reference sequence). This CDR3 has 14 amino acids. Repertoires were generated with immunoSEQ multiplex PCR, while TCRdb's copy carries only in-frame clones and drops some. In the table there are about 2.3 million clones, 92% of which are singletons. Both subsets, CD45RA+ naive and CD45RA-negative memory, were split from the CD4+ cells. The chain uses TRBV7-9 and TRBJ1-5; D gene ambiguous. The sequence was collected from a man in his late teens or twenties in good health. Some clones in this sample may be carry-over from other donors' samples. The specimen was naive CD4+ T cells from PBMCs. Sample subset: CD45RA+ positively selected. CDR3 protein: CASSLGWNNQPQHF. CDR3 nucleotide sequence: TGTGCCAGCTCCCTGGGGTGGAACAATCAGCCCCAGCATTTT.